These T cell receptor beta chains were read from a single sample in a study of graft-versus-host responses after intestinal transplantation. Antigens of these TCRs are unknown. TCRdb keeps only in-frame clones here, not all; method: immunoSEQ multiplex PCR. The table has tens of thousands of clones, 90% seen once. This specimen consisted of unstimulated CD8+ T cells sorted from spleen or lymph node cells, obtained before intestinal transplant. The receptors stem from a human donor who received an intestinal transplant. CDR3s include the opening cysteine and the closing phenylalanine or tryptophan. The D gene is left open where the match is weak. Not every row has a clone size; where given, it reads once, few, many or a size class.

j_call | d_call | v_call | clone_size | cdr3_nt | cdr3_aa
TRBJ1-3 | . | TRBV6-1 | . | TGTGCCAGCCGGGACTTCGGTGGAAACACCATATATTTT | CASRDFGGNTIYF
TRBJ2-7 | . | TRBV5-6 | few | TGTGCCAGCACCCTGGTTGGGGGCTTTGGATACGAGCAGTACTTC | CASTLVGGFGYEQYF
TRBJ2-1 | TRBD2 | TRBV9 | . | TGTGCCAGCAGCACTAGCGGGGGGGAGCAGTTCTTC | CASSTSGGEQFF
TRBJ2-5 | TRBD2 | TRBV5-8 | . | TGTGCCAGCAGCTGGGGAACGGGACTAGCGGCGCAAGAGACCCAGTACTTC | CASSWGTGLAAQETQYF
TRBJ1-2 | . | TRBV5-1 | . | TGCGCCAGCAGACCCTGGGCGCTGAACTATGGCTACACCTTC | CASRPWALNYGYTF
TRBJ2-7 | . | TRBV5-6 | . | TGTGCCAGCAGCCCTTCCGGGTCCCCCTACGAGCAGTACTTC | CASSPSGSPYEQYF
TRBJ2-7 | TRBD2 | TRBV4-1 | once | TGCGCCAGCAGCCAAGATCTCGCGGGGGACTACGAGCAGTACTTC | CASSQDLAGDYEQYF
TRBJ1-3 | . | TRBV10-3 | . | TGTGCCATCAGTGAGTTGGGGGGGACGCCCGCTGGAAACACCATATATTTT | CAISELGGTPAGNTIYF
TRBJ1-2 | . | TRBV4-1 | once | TGCGCCAGCAGCCCGGGCTCGGGGTACACCTTC | CASSPGSGYTF
TRBJ2-4 | . | TRBV5-1 | . | TGCGCCAGCAGCCCTAGCCCACAGGGACGGTCCAACATTCAGTACTTC | CASSPSPQGRSNIQYF
TRBJ2-7 | . | TRBV5-1 | . | TGCGCCAGCAGCCACAAGCAGGGCGCTGATCCCCTCGACTTC | CASSHKQGADPLDF
TRBJ2-1 | TRBD2 | TRBV5-1 | . | TGCGCCAGCAGCTGGACGGGGGGGCCCCACAATGAGCAGTTCTTC | CASSWTGGPHNEQFF
TRBJ2-2 | . | TRBV5-6 | . | TGTGCCAGCAGCTTGGAGTCAGAGGGCTGGGCCGGGGAGCTGTTTTTT | CASSLESEGWAGELFF
TRBJ2-7 | . | TRBV15 | . | TGTGCCACCAGCAGAGAATCGGCAGGGCAGTACGAGCAGTACTTC | CATSRESAGQYEQYF
TRBJ2-7 | . | TRBV7-9 | . | TGTGCCAGCAGCTCCCCGGGAGCCTACGAGCAGTACTTC | CASSSPGAYEQYF
TRBJ1-6 | TRBD1 | TRBV6-5 | . | TGTGCCAGCAGTTACTCAGGACAGGAACATAATTCACCCCTCCACTTT | CASSYSGQEHNSPLHF
TRBJ2-5 | . | TRBV4-1 | . | TGCGCCAGCAGCCCTGGAGGCAGAGAAGAGACCCAGTACTTC | CASSPGGREETQYF
TRBJ1-6 | . | TRBV10-3 | . | TGTGCCATCAGCACAGGCGACTCCCCCCTCCACTTT | CAISTGDSPLHF
TRBJ2-7 | . | TRBV19 | . | TGTGCCAGTAGTCCCGGGGACATAGGGTACGAGCAGTACTTC | CASSPGDIGYEQYF
TRBJ1-1 | . | TRBV19 | . | TGCGCCAGTAGTATGGGAGGCACTGAAGCTTTCTTT | CASSMGGTEAFF
TRBJ1-2 | . | TRBV29-1 | . | TGCAGCGCCTATGGGGGCAGTGAGAGCTATGGCTACACCTTC | CSAYGGSESYGYTF
TRBJ2-5 | . | TRBV4-1 | . | TGCGCCAGCAGCCAAGAGGAGACAGTCCAAGAGACCCAGTACTTC | CASSQEETVQETQYF
TRBJ1-1 | TRBD1 | TRBV29-1 | once | TGCAGTGGGGACAGGGGCCTTTTGGACACTGAAGCTTTCTTT | CSGDRGLLDTEAFF
TRBJ2-5 | TRBD2 | TRBV13 | . | TGTGCCAGCAGATCAGGACTAGAAGAGACCCAGTACTTC | CASRSGLEETQYF
TRBJ1-2 | . | TRBV5-1 | . | TGCGCCAGCAGGCCCCCGGACACTAACTATGGCTACACCTTC | CASRPPDTNYGYTF
TRBJ1-1 | TRBD1 | TRBV4-1 | . | TGCGCCAGCAGCCCAGGGACAGAGAACACTGAAGCTTTCTTT | CASSPGTENTEAFF
TRBJ1-1 | . | TRBV19 | . | TGTGCCAGTAGTATAGGGGGAGCTGAAGCTTTCTTT | CASSIGGAEAFF
TRBJ2-2 | . | TRBV6-5 | . | TGTGCCAGCAGCAGGGCATCGAACACCGGGGAGCTGTTTTTT | CASSRASNTGELFF
TRBJ2-3 | TRBD1 | TRBV27 | few | TGTGCCAGCAGGAACGACAGGGGGTTAGATACGCAGTATTTT | CASRNDRGLDTQYF
TRBJ1-3 | . | TRBV19 | . | TGTGCCAGTAGTATCGGGCAGAGGGACACCATATATTTT | CASSIGQRDTIYF
TRBJ2-1 | TRBD1 | TRBV2 | . | TGTGCCAGCCCGATAAGACCTGGACAGGGGCCTACCCAATACAATGAGCAGTTCTTC | CASPIRPGQGPTQYNEQFF
TRBJ2-7 | . | TRBV29-1 | . | TGCAGCGTTGTGTCGGGGGGCCGCCCCTACGAGCAGTACTTC | CSVVSGGRPYEQYF
TRBJ2-3 | TRBD1 | TRBV5-1 | . | TGCGCCAGCAGCGCCAGACAGGGATTACGCGTAGCGAATACGCAGTATTTT | CASSARQGLRVANTQYF
TRBJ2-2 | TRBD1 | TRBV9 | . | TGTGCCAGCAGCGTAGAATTCGGAGTGGACAGGGTGTTAGCCGGGGAGCTGTTTTTT | CASSVEFGVDRVLAGELFF
TRBJ1-2 | TRBD1 | TRBV6-1 | . | TGTGCCACTGACAGGGAGGATGGAGGCTACACCTTC | CATDREDGGYTF